This passage covers 3 T cell receptor beta chains from one sample sequenced in a study of T cell repertoires in cytomegalovirus infection. These receptors' antigens are unknown. TCRdb passed the reads through MiXCR, listing each CDR3 protein once. The sample has 100,000 to 150,000 distinct CDR3 sequences; more than 25% are singletons. The sample was CD8+ T cells from cultured PBMCs, taken from culture after CMV antigen stimulation. These receptors all come from a human donor in good health (CMV status not recorded). Some clones in this sample may be carry-over from other donors' samples.

The genes are TRBV27 and TRBJ2-1, with 8 positions matching TRBD1. From germline, CDR1 is MNHEY and CDR2 SMNVEV (reference sequence). J lost 8 bases, V lost 6 bases, and 15 bases had no gene match. This CDR3 has 16 amino acids. The CDR3 nucleotides read TGTGCCAGCAGGAAACCCAGGGGGCTTCGAGCCGATGAGCAGTTCTTC. This encodes CASRKPRGLRADEQFF.

This clonotype showed up just a few times. This chain connects TRBV27 to TRBJ2-2; 9 nucleotides align to TRBD1. The CDR3 has 15 amino acids. Germline V gene data show CDR1 as MNHEY and CDR2 as SMNVEV (reference sequence). The junction had 4 bases not matched to a gene; V was cut back by 2 bases and J by 6 bases. DNA for the CDR3: TGTGCCAGCAGTTTAGGGACAGGGATATCCGGGGAGCTGTTTTTT. This codes for CASSLGTGISGELFF.

Only a few counts were recorded for this clonotype. J is TRBJ1-5 and V is TRBV12-3 or TRBV12-4, with a tentative D call TRBD1 (5 bases). Between the trimmed V and J ends, which lost 2 bases and 7 bases, there was a span of 12 bases. This CDR3 comprises 14 residues. CDR3 sequence reads: CASSLFFGGQPQHF. The CDR3 nucleotides are TGTGCCAGCAGTTTATTTTTTGGGGGACAGCCCCAGCATTTT.